A selection of T cell receptor beta chains follows, all from one sample in a study of cytomegalovirus exposure and HLA in healthy donors. Produced via immunoSEQ multiplex PCR; TCRdb's table is partial and in-frame only. This table has 140,000 to 150,000 clones, 66% appearing once. The sequenced sample consisted of PBMCs. The source is a woman in her fifties or sixties in good health and CMV-seronegative. The conserved cysteine and the conserved F or W are not part of the CDR3 here. The D gene is left open where the match is weak.

>TRBJ2-7|TRBV27|11|TRBD1
ASSLAGGYEQY
>TRBJ2-3|TRBV5-4|10|.
ASGLATDTQY
>TRBJ2-7|TRBV19|11|TRBD2
ASSMRGSNEQY
>TRBJ2-1|TRBV13|13|TRBD2
ASSLLSGKAPEQF
>TRBJ1-2|TRBV9|11|TRBD1
ASSTGTGGGYT
>TRBJ2-2|TRBV6-5|13|TRBD1
ASRRDRGWTGELF
>TRBJ2-1|TRBV25-1|12|TRBD2
ASSELGLAWEQF
>TRBJ1-1|TRBV7-8|17|TRBD1
ASSPYRVPPGTANTEAF
>TRBJ1-2|TRBV7-6|11|.
ASSSQGFYGYT
>TRBJ1-1|TRBV9|11|.
ASSVGVTGEAF
>TRBJ2-5|TRBV7-2|13|TRBD2
ASSLVGRGEETQY
>TRBJ1-5|TRBV6-5|12|.
ASSYWRGGQPQH
>.|TRBV9|13|TRBD2
ASSVELAGVHEQY
>TRBJ2-1|TRBV5-1|14|TRBD2
ASSFTTSGRALEQF
>TRBJ2-3|TRBV5-4|12|TRBD1
ASSLQGVADTQY
>TRBJ1-2|TRBV30|13|.
AWSELWRGGYGYT